The 30 T cell receptor beta chains below were found in one sample sequenced in a study of lymphopenia after photon versus proton radiotherapy. Clones were read by immunoSEQ multiplex PCR, and TCRdb kept only the in-frame ones, dropping some. The data show 150,000 to 200,000 clones, approximately 86% seen once. The sequencing used peripheral blood, collected from a patient treated with photon-based radiotherapy. The source is a man in his fifties or sixties with gastric cancer.

The DNA of the CDR3 is TGTGCCAGCCATGGGACAGGGCGCCTCTATGGCTACACCTTC. This gives the protein CASHGTGRLYGYTF. V and J are TRBV19 and TRBJ1-2; 9 bases match TRBD1. V gave up 9 bases and J gave up 4 bases; unmatched junction bases: 9. The CDR3 covers 14 residues. The germline gives CDR1 LNHDA, CDR2 SQIVND (reference sequence). The full variable domain, in which reference TRBV19 and TRBJ1-2 provide the parts outside the CDR3, is DGGITQSPKYLFRKEGQNVTLSCEQNLNHDAMYWYRQDPGQGLRLIYYSQIVNDFQKGDIAEGYSVSREKKESFPLTVTSAQKNPTAFYLCASHGTGRLYGYTFGSGTRLTVV.

The chain carries TRBV28 and TRBJ2-1, with unresolved D. The germline gives CDR1 MDHEN, CDR2 SYDVKM. There are 14 residues in the CDR3. The V gene lost 6 bases and the J gene lost 1 base, with 10 bases spanning the gap. CDR3 residues: CASRGGPSYNEQFF. Here the CDR3 DNA reads TGTGCCAGCAGAGGCGGCCCTTCCTACAATGAGCAGTTCTTC.

This chain's CDR3 is CASSLVLEGLAIHEQYF. The DNA of the CDR3 is TGCGCCAGCAGCTTGGTCCTCGAGGGACTAGCTATCCACGAGCAGTACTTC. The chain has TRBV5-1 and TRBJ2-7, with 9 bases fitting TRBD2. Germline CDR1 SGHRS, CDR2 YFSETQ. Germline trimming cut 0 bases from V and 5 bases from J; bases unmatched to any gene: 12. This CDR3 spans 17 amino acids.

The rearrangement joins TRBV28 to TRBJ1-4; D is possibly TRBD1 (6 bases). The CDR3 consists of 15 residues. Trimming stripped 5 bases from V and 4 bases from J, with 14 bases between. CDR1 MDHEN and CDR2 SYDVKM come from the germline V gene. The CDR3 bases are TGTGCCAGCAGTGGGGGCGGGGGTATTAATGAAAAACTGTTTTTT. As protein: CASSGGGGINEKLFF.

This clone has a single count. The chain couples TRBV6-4 to TRBJ1-1; tentatively, D is TRBD1 (5 bases). The V end was cut by 10 bases, the J end by 1 base, with 13 bases between. The CDR3 spans 13 residues. Germline V gives CDR1 MRHNA, CDR2 SNTAGT. The CDR3 here is CAILIRGNTEAFF. The CDR3 DNA follows: TGTGCCATCCTTATAAGGGGGAACACTGAAGCTTTCTTT.

This chain links TRBV6-5 with TRBJ2-7, with no clear D. Germline loops: CDR1 MNHEY, CDR2 SVGAGI. Trimming left V 5 bases short and J 0 bases short, with 8 bases between. The CDR3 spans 13 residues. The CDR3 protein is CASSAPGSYEQYF. The CDR3 nucleotides are TGTGCCAGCAGTGCCCCTGGCTCCTACGAGCAGTACTTC.

The rearrangement links TRBV19 to TRBJ1-2; a possible D gene is TRBD1 (5 bases). Germline values: CDR1 LNHDA, CDR2 SQIVND (reference sequence). The CDR3 is 14 amino acids. V dropped 3 bases and J dropped 1 base, with 9 bases sitting between them. The CDR3 DNA reads TGTGCCAGTAGTATCGGGGGACTTAACTATGGCTACACCTTC. It is translated as CASSIGGLNYGYTF.

DNA of the CDR3: TGTGCCAGCAGCCAAGCCCTAGCGGCTAGCGGCTCCTACGAGCAGTACTTC. Translating gives CASSQALAASGSYEQYF. The chain carries TRBV4-2 and TRBJ2-7; 7 bases fit TRBD2. The germline V gene has CDR1 LGHNA and CDR2 YNFKEQ. After removal of 1 base from V and 0 bases from J, the junction contained 9 bases not matched to a gene. The CDR3 has 17 amino acids.

The CDR3 bases are TGTGCCAGCAGCTTAGCCAGGGTAGACGAGCAGTACTTC. Residues: CASSLARVDEQYF. This chain uses TRBV7-8 with TRBJ2-7, with a weak D call TRBD1 (5 bases). CDR1 is SGHVS and CDR2 is FQNEAQ in the germline V gene. Trimming took off 0 bases at V and 5 bases at J, with 8 bases between the two ends. The CDR3 is made up of 13 amino acids.

The gene calls are TRBV6-1 and TRBJ2-1; TRBD1 aligns across 10 bases. The J segment lost 8 bases and the V segment lost 5 bases, leaving 9 bases of the junction unmatched. Germline values: CDR1 MNHNS, CDR2 SASEGT. The CDR3 spans 15 residues. The chain's CDR3 is CASSTWDRGGHEQFF. CDR3 coding DNA: TGTGCCAGCAGTACCTGGGACAGGGGAGGCCATGAGCAGTTCTTC.

The V call is TRBV6-5, the J call TRBJ2-2; TRBD1 matches 12 bases. V gave up 6 bases and J gave up 8 bases; unmatched junction bases: 7. CDR1 is MNHEY, CDR2 SVGAGI, per germline. This CDR3 contains 15 residues. The CDR3 coding sequence is TGTGCCAGCAGCAGGGGACAGGGGGCAGATGGGGAGCTGTTTTTT. Translated, it gives CASSRGQGADGELFF.

This chain connects TRBV30 to TRBJ2-3; 7 bases are a match to TRBD1. The CDR3 loop spans 15 amino acids. V lost 3 bases and J lost 4; bases outside the gene matches: 10. Looked up from germline, CDR1 is GTSNPN and CDR2 is SVGIG (reference sequence). This CDR3 is CAWSPSGTEPDTQYF. CDR3 in DNA: TGTGCCTGGAGCCCTTCCGGGACAGAGCCAGATACGCAGTATTTT.

This CDR3 reads CASSVEVLYEQYF. The CDR3 region has the DNA TGTGCCAGCAGCGTAGAGGTCCTCTACGAGCAGTACTTC. This chain links TRBV9 with TRBJ2-7; D call uncertain. The CDR3 runs to 13 residues. Trimming removed 0 bases at V and 3 bases at J, with 7 bases between. CDR1 is SGDLS, CDR2 YYNGEE, per germline.

J is TRBJ2-7 and V is TRBV14; 7 bases line up with TRBD1. Germline V gene sequence: CDR1 SGHDN, CDR2 FVKESK. The CDR3 extends over 15 amino acids. The V segment lost 3 bases and the J segment 0 bases; nucleotides outside the gene matches: 5. CDR3 amino acids: CASSHGQALSYEQYF. CDR3 in DNA: TGTGCCAGCAGCCACGGACAGGCTCTCTCCTACGAGCAGTACTTC.

This chain joins TRBV11-2 and TRBJ2-3; no reliable D call. This CDR3 has 14 residues. V lost 0 bases and J 2 bases, leaving 6 bases between the germline ends. In germline, CDR1 is SGHAT, CDR2 FQNNGV. The CDR3 sequence is CASSLDGYTDTQYF. Written as DNA, the CDR3 is TGTGCCAGCAGCTTAGATGGGTACACAGATACGCAGTATTTT. Full variable domain (remainder filled in from reference TRBV11-2 and TRBJ2-3): EAGVAQSPRYKIIEKRQSVAFWCNPISGHATLYWYQQILGQGPKLLIQFQNNGVVDDSQLPKDRFSAERLKGVDSTLKIQPAKLEDSAVYLCASSLDGYTDTQYFGPGTRLTVL.

The chain uses TRBV10-1 and TRBJ1-1; 9 bases are shared with TRBD1. The V gene end was trimmed by 7 bases and the J gene end by 7 bases; junction bases not matched to a gene: 7. Germline assignment: CDR1 WNHNN and CDR2 SYGVQD (reference sequence). The CDR3 runs to 13 residues. The CDR3 here is CASKSDRGNEAFF. CDR3 in DNA: TGCGCCAGCAAATCGGACAGGGGAAATGAAGCTTTCTTT.

The rearrangement uses TRBV2 and TRBJ1-5; D ambiguous. Germline V CDR1 and CDR2: SNHLY, FYNNEI. The CDR3 consists of 14 residues. V lost 5 bases to trimming and J lost 0 bases, with 8 bases between them. Here the CDR3 reads CASSRRFSNQPQHF. The CDR3 DNA reads TGTGCCAGCAGTCGCCGGTTTAGCAATCAGCCCCAGCATTTT.

V usage is TRBV28 and J usage is TRBJ1-1; D remains unclear. Germline V CDR1 and CDR2: MDHEN, SYDVKM. V lost 2 bases to trimming and J lost 1 base, with 11 bases between them. The length of the CDR3 is 15 residues. CDR3 region: CASSLEVGWNTEAFF. In DNA form, the CDR3 reads TGTGCCAGCAGTTTAGAGGTAGGATGGAACACTGAAGCTTTCTTT.

CDR3 residues: CASSPRDGTYEQYF. CDR3 DNA: TGTGCCAGTAGTCCCCGGGACGGAACCTACGAGCAGTACTTC. The genes are TRBV19 and TRBJ2-7, with D perhaps given as TRBD1 or TRBD2 (5 bases each). The CDR3 has 14 residues. The V and J ends lost 5 bases and 2 bases respectively, with 13 bases between them. Per germline, CDR1 LNHDA and CDR2 SQIVND (reference sequence).

V is TRBV6-5 and J is TRBJ1-3; 7 bases line up with TRBD1. This CDR3 region has 13 residues. The germline CDR1 and CDR2 sequences are MNHEY and SVGAGI. V shed 9 bases and J 4 bases; nucleotides not matched to a gene: 6. The CDR3 is CASFRDSGNTIYF. CDR3 in DNA: TGTGCCAGTTTCCGGGACAGCGGAAACACCATATATTTT.

J is TRBJ1-4 and V is TRBV2, with TRBD1 matching 7 bases. This CDR3 has 15 residues. After removal of 4 bases from V and 3 bases from J, the junction contained 5 bases not matched to a gene. CDR1 and CDR2 (germline): SNHLY, FYNNEI. CDR3 in amino acids: CASSGKGAANEKLFF. The CDR3 nucleotides are TGTGCCAGCAGTGGGAAGGGGGCAGCTAATGAAAAACTGTTTTTT. The full variable domain, rest sourced from reference TRBV2 and TRBJ1-4, is EPEVTQTPSHQVTQMGQEVILRCVPISNHLYFYWYRQILGQKVEFLVSFYNNEISEKSEIFDDQFSVERPDGSNFTLKIRSTKLEDSAMYFCASSGKGAANEKLFFGSGTQLSVL.

V gene TRBV6-5 combines with J gene TRBJ2-7; 8 bases are shared with TRBD1. CDR1 and CDR2 (germline): MNHEY, SVGAGI. The junction had 4 bases not matched to a gene; V was cut back by 6 bases and J by 6 bases. This CDR3 spans 12 amino acids. The CDR3 loop reads CASRGDRSEQYF. For the CDR3, the DNA is TGTGCCAGCAGGGGGGACAGGTCCGAGCAGTACTTC.

The chain combines TRBV5-1 with TRBJ1-3; TRBD1 might be the D (5 bases). Germline lookup yields CDR1 SGHRS and CDR2 YFSETQ. V lost 0 bases, J lost 2 bases, and 9 bases lay in between. The CDR3 length is 15 residues. CDR3 sequence: CASSLDGGTGNTIYF. CDR3 bases: TGCGCCAGCAGCTTGGATGGGGGGACTGGAAACACCATATATTTT.

The J gene is TRBJ2-5, the V gene TRBV30; D is undetermined. Trimming shortened V by 4 bases and J by 2 bases, and 8 bases separated the two germline ends. From germline, CDR1 is GTSNPN and CDR2 SVGIG (reference sequence). The CDR3 sequence is 12 residues long. CDR3 nucleotides: TGTGCCTGGAACTTCGGTCAAGAGACCCAGTACTTC. It translates to CAWNFGQETQYF.

This chain connects TRBV11-3 to TRBJ2-1; the D is unclear. The V and J ends lost 1 base and 5 bases respectively, with 9 bases between them. Germline loops: CDR1 SGHNT, CDR2 YENEEA. There are 14 residues in the CDR3. The chain's CDR3 is CASSLGGNNNEQFF. DNA for the CDR3: TGTGCCAGCAGCTTAGGCGGAAACAACAATGAGCAGTTCTTC. The full variable domain, its missing parts supplied by reference TRBV11-3 and TRBJ2-1, is EAGVVQSPRYKIIEKKQPVAFWCNPISGHNTLYWYLQNLGQGPELLIRYENEEAVDDSQLPKDRFSAERLKGVDSTLKIQPAELGDSAVYLCASSLGGNNNEQFFGPGTRLTVL.

The chain is built from TRBV6-5 and TRBJ1-2; D is perhaps TRBD1 (5 bases). The CDR3 is 14 amino acids. The germline V gene has CDR1 MNHEY and CDR2 SVGAGI. V shed 2 bases and J shed 4 bases, with 11 bases lying between them. The CDR3 DNA follows: TGTGCCAGCAGTTACGGGACGGGAACCTATGGCTACACCTTC. It translates to CASSYGTGTYGYTF.

The chain recombines TRBV21-1 with TRBJ1-3. TRBV21-1 has pseudogene status. The length of the CDR3 is 17 residues. The CDR3 here is CASSKDLASSLGNTIYF. CDR3 in DNA: TGTGCCAGCAGCAAAGATCTGGCCAGTAGTTTGGGAAACACCATATATTTT.

The chain uses TRBV9 and TRBJ2-7; no definite D call. Germline lookup yields CDR1 SGDLS and CDR2 YYNGEE. The CDR3 spans 14 residues. Trimming took 4 bases from V and 0 from J, leaving 11 bases between them. DNA for the CDR3: TGTGCCAGCAGCCCCCTCGGTAGCTCCTACGAGCAGTACTTC. Translating it yields CASSPLGSSYEQYF.

In this sample, this clone turned up once. The chain employs TRBV28 and TRBJ1-2, with 9 positions matching TRBD1. The V gene's germline CDR1 is MDHEN and CDR2 SYDVKM. V dropped 5 bases and J dropped 5; count of bases not matched to a gene: 9. This CDR3 spans 15 amino acids. Here the CDR3 DNA reads TGTGCCAGCAGTCCCCGGGACAGGGTATTATATGGCTACACCTTC. It yields the protein CASSPRDRVLYGYTF.

The rearrangement joins TRBV5-1 to TRBJ1-4, with TRBD1 matching over 9 bases. Trimming at V came to 3 bases and at J to 5 bases, leaving 8 bases not matched to a gene. The germline V gene encodes CDR1 SGHRS and CDR2 YFSETQ. This CDR3 contains 16 residues. CDR3 in DNA: TGCGCCAGCAGCTCACAACCGGGACAGGGCAATGAAAAACTGTTTTTT. It codes for CASSSQPGQGNEKLFF. The full variable domain, rest sourced from reference TRBV5-1 and TRBJ1-4, is KAGVTQTPRYLIKTRGQQVTLSCSPISGHRSVSWYQQTPGQGLQFLFEYFSETQRNKGNFPGRFSGRQFSNSRSEMNVSTLELGDSALYLCASSSQPGQGNEKLFFGSGTQLSVL.